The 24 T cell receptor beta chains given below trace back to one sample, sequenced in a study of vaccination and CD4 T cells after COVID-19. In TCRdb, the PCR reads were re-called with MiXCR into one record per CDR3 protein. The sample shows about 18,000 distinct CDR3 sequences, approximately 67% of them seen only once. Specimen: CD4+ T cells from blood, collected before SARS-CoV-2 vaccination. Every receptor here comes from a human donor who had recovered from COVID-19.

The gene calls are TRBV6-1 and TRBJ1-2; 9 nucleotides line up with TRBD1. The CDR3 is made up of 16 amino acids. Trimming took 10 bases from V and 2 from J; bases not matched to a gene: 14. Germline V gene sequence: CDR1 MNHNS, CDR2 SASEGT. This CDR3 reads CATLNRGGQGNYGYTF. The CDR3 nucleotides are TGTGCCACTCTCAACCGAGGGGGACAGGGCAACTATGGCTACACCTTC.

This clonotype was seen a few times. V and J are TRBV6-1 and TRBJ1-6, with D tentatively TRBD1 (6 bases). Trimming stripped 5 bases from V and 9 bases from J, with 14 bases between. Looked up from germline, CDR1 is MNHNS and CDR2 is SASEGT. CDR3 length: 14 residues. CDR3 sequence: CASSRTVSFSPLHF. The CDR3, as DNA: TGTGCCAGCAGTCGGACAGTATCTTTTTCACCCCTCCACTTT.

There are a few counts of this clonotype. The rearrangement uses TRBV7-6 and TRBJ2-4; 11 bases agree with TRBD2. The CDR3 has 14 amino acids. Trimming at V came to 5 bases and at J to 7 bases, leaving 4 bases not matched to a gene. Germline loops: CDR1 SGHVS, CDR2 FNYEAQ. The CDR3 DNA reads TGTGCCAGCAGCCCCCGGACTAGCGGGAACATTCAGTACTTC. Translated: CASSPRTSGNIQYF.

The CDR3 DNA reads as TGTGCCACCAGTGATCCCGCTAATACCCAAGAGACCCAGTACTTC. Protein sequence: CATSDPANTQETQYF. The chain couples TRBV24-1 to TRBJ2-5; no firm D call. The V end was cut by 3 bases, the J end by 1 base, with 11 bases between. The length of the CDR3 is 15 residues. CDR1 and CDR2 (germline): KGHDR, SFDVKD.

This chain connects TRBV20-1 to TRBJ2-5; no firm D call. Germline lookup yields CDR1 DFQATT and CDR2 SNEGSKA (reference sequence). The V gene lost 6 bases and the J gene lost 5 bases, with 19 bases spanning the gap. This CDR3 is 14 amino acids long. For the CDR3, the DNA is TGCAGTGCCCAACACGAGGTGGATCCCGAGACCCAGTACTTC. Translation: CSAQHEVDPETQYF.

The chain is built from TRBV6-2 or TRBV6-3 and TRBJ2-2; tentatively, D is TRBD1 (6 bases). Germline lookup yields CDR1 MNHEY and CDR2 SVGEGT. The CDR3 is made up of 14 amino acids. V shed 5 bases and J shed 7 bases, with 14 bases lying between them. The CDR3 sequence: CASSRNHRVGELFF. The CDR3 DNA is TGTGCCAGCAGTCGGAACCACAGGGTCGGGGAGCTGTTTTTT.

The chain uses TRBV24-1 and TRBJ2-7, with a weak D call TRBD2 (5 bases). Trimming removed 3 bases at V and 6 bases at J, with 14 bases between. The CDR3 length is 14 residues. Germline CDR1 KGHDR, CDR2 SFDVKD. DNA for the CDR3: TGTGCCACCAGTGATCCGGTGGGCGCGGGCGAGCAGTACTTC. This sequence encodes CATSDPVGAGEQYF.

This CDR3 is CASSRGQGSYNEQFF. The CDR3 DNA reads as TGTGCCAGCAGTCGAGGACAGGGCTCCTACAATGAGCAGTTCTTC. This chain uses TRBV6-1 with TRBJ2-1; 8 bases map to TRBD1. V was clipped by 5 bases and J by 0 bases; unmatched bases: 3. The germline V gene has CDR1 MNHNS and CDR2 SASEGT. This CDR3 contains 15 residues.

The CDR3 reads CASAPGPAYEQYF. The CDR3 nucleotides are TGTGCCAGTGCACCAGGGCCGGCCTACGAGCAGTACTTC. The chain combines TRBV19 with TRBJ2-7; a weak D match, TRBD1 (5 bases). The ends were cut back, 8 bases at V and 2 bases at J, with 13 bases in the middle. Germline-derived CDR1 and CDR2 are LNHDA and SQIVND (reference sequence). This CDR3 contains 13 residues.

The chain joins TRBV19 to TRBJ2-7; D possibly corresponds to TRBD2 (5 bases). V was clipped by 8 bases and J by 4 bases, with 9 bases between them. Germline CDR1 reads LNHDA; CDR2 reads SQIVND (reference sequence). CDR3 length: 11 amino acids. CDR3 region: CASGRRYEQYF. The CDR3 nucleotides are TGTGCCAGTGGGAGAAGATACGAGCAGTACTTC.

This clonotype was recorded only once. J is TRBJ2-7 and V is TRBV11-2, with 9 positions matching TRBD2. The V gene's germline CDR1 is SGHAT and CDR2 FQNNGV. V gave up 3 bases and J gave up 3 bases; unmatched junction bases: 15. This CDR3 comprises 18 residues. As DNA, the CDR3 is TGTGCCAGCAGCTTGGGTCGAATGAGGCTAGCGGGGCTCTACGAGCAGTACTTC. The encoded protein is CASSLGRMRLAGLYEQYF.

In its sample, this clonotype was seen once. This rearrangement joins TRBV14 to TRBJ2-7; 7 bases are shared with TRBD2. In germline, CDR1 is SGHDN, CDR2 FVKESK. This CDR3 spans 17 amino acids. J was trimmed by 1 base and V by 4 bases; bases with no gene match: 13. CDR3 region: CASSPYGSGRGSYEQYF. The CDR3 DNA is TGTGCCAGCAGCCCCTATGGCAGCGGGCGGGGGTCCTACGAGCAGTACTTC.

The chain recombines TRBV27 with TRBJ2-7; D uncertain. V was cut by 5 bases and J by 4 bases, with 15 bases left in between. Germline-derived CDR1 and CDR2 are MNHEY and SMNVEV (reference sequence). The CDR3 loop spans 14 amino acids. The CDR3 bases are TGTGCCAGCAGTGGGTGGCAAGGGCAATACGAGCAGTACTTC. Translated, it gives CASSGWQGQYEQYF.

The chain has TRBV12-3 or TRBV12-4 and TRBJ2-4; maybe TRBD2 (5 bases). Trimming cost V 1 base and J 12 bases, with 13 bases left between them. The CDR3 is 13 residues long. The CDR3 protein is CASSLGTDVYQYF. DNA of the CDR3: TGTGCCAGCAGTTTAGGGACTGATGTGTATCAGTACTTC.

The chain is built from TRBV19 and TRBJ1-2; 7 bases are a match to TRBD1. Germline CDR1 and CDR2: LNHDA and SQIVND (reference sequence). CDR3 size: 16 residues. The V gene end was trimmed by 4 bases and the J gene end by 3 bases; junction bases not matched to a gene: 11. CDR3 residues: CASSKTPGQGDYGYTF. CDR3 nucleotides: TGTGCCAGTAGTAAAACCCCGGGGCAGGGGGACTATGGCTACACCTTC.

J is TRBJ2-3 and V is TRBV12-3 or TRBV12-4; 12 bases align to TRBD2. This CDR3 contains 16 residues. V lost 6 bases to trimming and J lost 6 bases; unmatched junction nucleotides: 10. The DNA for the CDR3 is TGTGCCAGCAGCCAGTACTCGACTAGCGGGAGTGATACGCAGTATTTT. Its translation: CASSQYSTSGSDTQYF.

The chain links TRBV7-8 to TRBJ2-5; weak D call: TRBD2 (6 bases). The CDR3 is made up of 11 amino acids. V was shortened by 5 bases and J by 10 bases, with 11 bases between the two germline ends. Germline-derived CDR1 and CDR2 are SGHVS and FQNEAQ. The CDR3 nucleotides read TGTGCCAGCAGCCAGTTGGGGGGCCAGTACTTC. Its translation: CASSQLGGQYF.

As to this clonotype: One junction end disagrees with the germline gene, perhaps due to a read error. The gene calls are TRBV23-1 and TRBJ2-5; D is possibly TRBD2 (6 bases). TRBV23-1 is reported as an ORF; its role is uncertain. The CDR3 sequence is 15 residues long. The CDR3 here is CTQTPGLDLQETHYF. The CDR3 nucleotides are TGCACACAGACCCCGGGACTGGATTTACAAGAGACCCATTACTTC.

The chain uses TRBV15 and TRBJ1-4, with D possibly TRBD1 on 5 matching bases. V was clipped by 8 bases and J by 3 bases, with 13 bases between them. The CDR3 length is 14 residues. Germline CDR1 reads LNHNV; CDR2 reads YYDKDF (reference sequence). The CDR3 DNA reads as TGTGCCACCCGGTCCGGGACGGCTAATGAAAAACTGTTTTTT. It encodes CATRSGTANEKLFF.

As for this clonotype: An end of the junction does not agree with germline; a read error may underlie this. The CDR3 spells CASSLSPQYTEQFF. The CDR3 bases are TGTGCCAGCAGCTTATCTCCCCAGTACACTGAGCAGTTCTTC. The V and J genes are TRBV11-3 and TRBJ2-1; D not certain. The CDR3 runs to 14 residues. The V gene's germline CDR1 is SGHNT and CDR2 YENEEA.

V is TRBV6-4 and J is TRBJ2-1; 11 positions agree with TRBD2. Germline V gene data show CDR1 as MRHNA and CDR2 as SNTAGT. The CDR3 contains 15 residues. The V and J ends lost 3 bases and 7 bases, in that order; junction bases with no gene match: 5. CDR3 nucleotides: TGTGCCAGCAGTGAACTAGCGGGAGCGGGAAATGAGCAGTTCTTC. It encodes CASSELAGAGNEQFF.

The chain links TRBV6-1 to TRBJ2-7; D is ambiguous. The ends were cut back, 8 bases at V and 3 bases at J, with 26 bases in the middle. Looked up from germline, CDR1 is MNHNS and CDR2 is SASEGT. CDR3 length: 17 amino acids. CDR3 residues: CASSPWAGKVPDYEQYF. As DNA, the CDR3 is TGTGCCAGCTCCCCCTGGGCAGGAAAGGTCCCAGACTACGAGCAGTACTTC.

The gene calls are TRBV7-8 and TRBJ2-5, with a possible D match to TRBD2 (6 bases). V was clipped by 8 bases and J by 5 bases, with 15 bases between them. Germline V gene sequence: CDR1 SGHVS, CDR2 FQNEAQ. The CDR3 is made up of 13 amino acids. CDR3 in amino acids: CASARDWVETQYF. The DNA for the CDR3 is TGTGCCAGCGCGCGGGATTGGGTTGAGACCCAGTACTTC.

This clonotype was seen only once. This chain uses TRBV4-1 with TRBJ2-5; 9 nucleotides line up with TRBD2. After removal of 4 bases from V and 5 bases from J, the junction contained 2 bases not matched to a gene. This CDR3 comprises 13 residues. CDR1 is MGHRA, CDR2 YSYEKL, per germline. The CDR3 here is CASSLAGVETQYF. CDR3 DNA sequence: TGCGCCAGCAGCCTAGCGGGAGTGGAGACCCAGTACTTC.